The clone carrying this T cell receptor beta chain was picked up a small number of times. Its cognate antigen is unknown. The data stem from a study of blood T cells in healthy people across ages. General study results and limits: Older age went with lower TCR beta diversity per million T cells, in a roughly linear way. The diversity estimates, figures obtained from one million T cells, were considered underestimates. Aged donors had fewer naive CD4+ cells and lower diversity than long-lived donors.

Combining a sample-barcoded 5' primer with a J-beta primer mix, a second PCR ran for about 7 to 12 cycles. MiXCR, run by TCRdb on the 5' RACE reads, gives a single entry per CDR3 protein. The data show more than 800,000 distinct CDR3 sequences, 40% to 55% seen once. The origin of this receptor is a woman aged 55 to 70 in good health. The sample taken for sequencing was blood.

The CDR3 nucleotides are TGTGCCAGCTCACTGACCCGACTAGCGGGAGACTACGAGCAGTACTTC. Translation: CASSLTRLAGDYEQYF. This chain connects TRBV18 to TRBJ2-7; 12 positions match TRBD2. Germline V gene sequence: CDR1 KGHSH, CDR2 LQKENI. The V and J ends lost 4 bases and 3 bases, in that order; junction bases with no gene match: 7. The CDR3 extends over 16 amino acids.